This TCR beta chain was retrieved from a study of blood T cell repertoires in COVID-19. Sequencing used immunoSEQ multiplex PCR; TCRdb keeps in-frame clones, though not all of them. The sample yields roughly 240,000 clones, around 88% seen once. CDR3 size: 14 residues. V lost 0 bases and J lost 10, with 15 bases in between. Germline V gene lookup returns CDR1 MGHRA and CDR2 YSYEKL. This clonotype originated in a woman at least 80 years old with COVID-19, enrolled during active disease. V is TRBV4-1 and J is TRBJ1-1; D gene ambiguous. The sample taken for sequencing was peripheral blood. CDR3 coding DNA: TGCGCCAGCAGCCAAGATCGAAAACCCAACAGAGCTTTCTTT. Amino acids: CASSQDRKPNRAFF.